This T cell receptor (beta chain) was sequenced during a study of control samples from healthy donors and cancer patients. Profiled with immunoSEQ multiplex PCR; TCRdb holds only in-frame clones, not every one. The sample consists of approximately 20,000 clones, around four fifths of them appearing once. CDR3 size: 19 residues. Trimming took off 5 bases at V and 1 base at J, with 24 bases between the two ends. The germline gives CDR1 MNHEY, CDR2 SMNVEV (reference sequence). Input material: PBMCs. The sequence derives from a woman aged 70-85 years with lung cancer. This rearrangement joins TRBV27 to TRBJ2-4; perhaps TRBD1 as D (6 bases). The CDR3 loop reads CASSLSLLDRPLAKNIQYF. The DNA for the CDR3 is TGTGCCAGCAGTCTCTCTTTGCTCGACAGGCCCCTCGCCAAAAACATTCAGTACTTC.